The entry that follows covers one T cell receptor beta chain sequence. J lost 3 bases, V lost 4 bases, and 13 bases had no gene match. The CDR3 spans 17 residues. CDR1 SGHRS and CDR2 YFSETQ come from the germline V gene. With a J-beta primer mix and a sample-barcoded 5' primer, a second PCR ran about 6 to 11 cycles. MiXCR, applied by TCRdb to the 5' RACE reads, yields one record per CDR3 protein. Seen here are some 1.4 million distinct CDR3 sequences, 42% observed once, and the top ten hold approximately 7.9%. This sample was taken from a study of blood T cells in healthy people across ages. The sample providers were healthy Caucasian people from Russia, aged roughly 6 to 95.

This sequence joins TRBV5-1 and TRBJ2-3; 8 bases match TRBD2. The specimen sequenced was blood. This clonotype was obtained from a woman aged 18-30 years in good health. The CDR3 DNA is TGCGCCAGCAGCCATACGGGCCGCGGGGGGTCGACAGATACGCAGTATTTT. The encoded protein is CASSHTGRGGSTDTQYF.